The 30 T cell receptor beta chains listed next were all sequenced from one sample in a study of regulatory T cells in long-lasting Graves disease. The TCR beta library used iRepertoire HTBI primers with Arm-PCR amplification of CDR3. TCRdb fed the multiplex PCR reads into MiXCR, producing one record per CDR3 protein. The sample consists of roughly 350,000 distinct CDR3 sequences, 15% to 20% of them appearing once. Time point noted: newly diagnosed GD, antithyroid drugs for less than 3 months. RNA isolated from PBMCs was used to make the TCR library. These records were also assigned to another study, of T cells in Graves' hyperthyroidism and ophthalmopathy.

The sequences come from peripheral blood mononuclear cells (PBMCs), collected at new diagnosis, from a patient treated with antithyroid drugs. Every receptor here comes from a young woman with Graves disease.

In this sample, this clonotype turned up many times. The V and J genes are TRBV20-1 and TRBJ2-7; 7 nucleotides match TRBD1. V shed 3 bases, J shed 4 bases, and the junction held 12 bases outside the gene matches. This CDR3 is 15 amino acids long. Germline CDR1 DFQATT, CDR2 SNEGSKA (reference sequence). The CDR3 nucleotides read TGCAGTGCTAGCCATTTCCGTGGGACAGATTACGAGCAGTACTTC. It encodes CSASHFRGTDYEQYF.

In regard to this clonotype: Compared with germline, one end of the junction differs, possibly owing to a read error. The V and J genes are TRBV7-2 and TRBJ1-1; D gene uncertain. CDR1 and CDR2 (germline): SGHTA, FQGNSA. The CDR3 spans 15 residues. CDR3 region: CAGSLEPAMNTEAFF. The CDR3 DNA sequence: TGTGCCGGCAGCTTAGAACCGGCCATGAACACTGAAGCTTTCTTT.

This clonotype was detected a few times. This rearrangement joins TRBV4-2 to TRBJ2-1; 8 bases agree with TRBD2. Per the germline V gene, CDR1 is LGHNA and CDR2 is YNFKEQ. V was clipped by 4 bases and J by 1 base; unmatched bases: 9. The CDR3 extends over 17 amino acids. The CDR3 nucleotides are TGTGCCAGCAGCCGGGGCGGTAGCGGGGATTCCTACAATGAGCAGTTCTTC. Amino acids: CASSRGGSGDSYNEQFF.

This clonotype has ten or more counts. The V and J genes are TRBV20-1 and TRBJ2-7, with 10 bases identical to TRBD2. Germline loops: CDR1 DFQATT, CDR2 SNEGSKA (reference sequence). V dropped 5 bases and J dropped 6; count of bases not matched to a gene: 10. The CDR3 runs to 14 residues. The CDR3 DNA follows: TGCAGTGCTCAGTCTAGCGGGAGTTGGGGCGAGCAGTACTTC. Residues: CSAQSSGSWGEQYF.

Ten or more counts support this clonotype. This chain links TRBV7-9 with TRBJ2-3; D call uncertain. Per germline, CDR1 SEHNR and CDR2 FQNEAQ (reference sequence). The V end lost 5 bases, the J end lost 7 bases, and 10 bases lay between the germline ends. CDR3 size: 12 residues. The CDR3 DNA sequence: TGTGCCAGCAGCCCTAATTCCTATACGCAGTATTTT. Amino acids: CASSPNSYTQYF.

Concerning this clonotype: This likely reflects a read error, since a far larger clone is one base away. The conserved final phenylalanine or tryptophan is absent from the CDR3, which likely points to a read error. The chain is built from TRBV6-2 or TRBV6-3 and TRBJ2-2; D gene ambiguous. CDR1 is MNHEY and CDR2 is SVGEGT in the germline V gene. The CDR3 loop spans 12 amino acids. In DNA, the CDR3 is TGTGCCAGCAGATACTCTACCGGGGAGCTGTTTGTT. Translating gives CASRYSTGELFV.

In this sample, this clonotype turned up a few times. This chain joins TRBV2 and TRBJ1-1; TRBD1 matches 7 bases. V lost 9 bases, J lost 0 bases, and 4 bases stayed unmatched. The CDR3 spans 13 residues. Per germline, CDR1 SNHLY and CDR2 FYNNEI. This CDR3 is CARSQGMNTEAFF. The CDR3 region has the DNA TGTGCCAGGTCACAGGGGATGAACACTGAAGCTTTCTTT.

In this sample, this clonotype turned up many times. CDR3 nucleotides: TGTGCCAGCAGTTACCCTACACGGGGAGGTAACTATGGCTACACCTTC. Translating it yields CASSYPTRGGNYGYTF. This chain links TRBV6-2 or TRBV6-3 with TRBJ1-2; no firm D call. V lost 2 bases, J lost 1 base, and 14 bases lay in between. Germline V lookup: CDR1 MNHEY, CDR2 SVGEGT. This CDR3 has 16 amino acids.

In its sample, this clonotype was seen many times. The chain combines TRBV2 with TRBJ1-5; no clear D. CDR3 length equals 13 residues. The germline V gene has CDR1 SNHLY and CDR2 FYNNEI. V dropped 2 bases and J dropped 6 bases, with 8 bases sitting between them. In DNA, the CDR3 is TGTGCCAGCAGTGAAAGTGGTCCTCAGCCCCAGCATTTT. It specifies CASSESGPQPQHF.

This clonotype was detected many times. V is TRBV20-1 and J is TRBJ2-7; D call uncertain. Germline CDR1 DFQATT, CDR2 SNEGSKA (reference sequence). V lost 3 bases, J lost 6 bases, and 6 bases lay in between. The CDR3 runs to 10 residues. This CDR3 reads CSASTPEQYF. CDR3 DNA sequence: TGCAGTGCTAGTACCCCCGAGCAGTACTTC.

Many counts were recorded for this clonotype. The chain combines TRBV12-3 or TRBV12-4 with TRBJ2-7; D unresolved. The CDR3 consists of 13 residues. V was pared by 5 bases and J by 6 bases, with 14 bases between. The DNA for the CDR3 is TGTGCCAGCAGTCCACGATTCATGGGCGAGCAGTACTTC. Its protein is CASSPRFMGEQYF.

CDR3 protein: CAWLRGSGELFF. DNA of the CDR3: TGTGCCTGGCTTAGGGGCTCCGGGGAGCTGTTTTTT. The chain uses TRBV30 and TRBJ2-2; a possible D gene is TRBD1 (5 bases). The V gene's germline CDR1 is GTSNPN and CDR2 SVGIG (reference sequence). Between the trimmed V and J ends, which lost 5 bases and 6 bases, there was a span of 10 bases. The CDR3 extends over 12 amino acids.

This clonotype came up many times. The CDR3 DNA reads TGCAGTGCTAGAGACCCGCCACCTAATGAAAAACTGTTTTTT. Translated: CSARDPPPNEKLFF. This sequence joins TRBV20-1 and TRBJ1-4; no clear D. Germline V gene data show CDR1 as DFQATT and CDR2 as SNEGSKA (reference sequence). Trimming took off 0 bases at V and 3 bases at J, with 8 bases between the two ends. The CDR3 consists of 14 residues.

This chain uses TRBV19 with TRBJ1-2, with D uncertain. This CDR3 contains 14 residues. From germline, CDR1 is LNHDA and CDR2 SQIVND (reference sequence). V lost 7 bases and J lost 7, with 19 bases in between. The CDR3 bases are TGTGCCAGTAACCCGGCGGCGCTCCTCGGTGGCTACACCTTC. Translating it yields CASNPAALLGGYTF.

This clonotype has a count of ten or more. DNA for the CDR3: TGTGCCAGCAGCAGCGACAGGGTAGGAGCTTTCTTT. It encodes CASSSDRVGAFF. The chain combines TRBV6-1 with TRBJ1-1; 7 nucleotides align to TRBD1. Trimming at V came to 6 bases and at J to 10 bases, leaving 8 bases not matched to a gene. The CDR3 consists of 12 residues. Germline lookup yields CDR1 MNHNS and CDR2 SASEGT.

This clonotype turned up a few times. The rearrangement links TRBV6-5 to TRBJ1-2; no clear D gene. This CDR3 is 13 amino acids long. Germline-derived CDR1 and CDR2 are MNHEY and SVGAGI. Trimming removed 2 bases from V and 1 base from J, with 5 bases in between. CDR3 coding DNA: TGTGCCAGCAGTTACACGGATAACTATGGCTACACCTTC. The encoded protein is CASSYTDNYGYTF.

This clonotype was seen more than once but under ten times. This chain links TRBV6-1 with TRBJ1-4; the D is unclear. The V gene's germline CDR1 is MNHNS and CDR2 SASEGT. The length of the CDR3 is 14 residues. The V gene lost 6 bases and the J gene lost 8 bases, with 16 bases spanning the gap. CDR3 sequence: CASSPRGGGEKLFF. In DNA form, the CDR3 reads TGTGCCAGCAGCCCCCGAGGAGGAGGGGAAAAACTGTTTTTT.

This chain joins TRBV10-3 and TRBJ2-1; D is unclear. V was shortened by 3 bases and J by 10 bases, with 7 bases between the two germline ends. The CDR3 loop spans 11 amino acids. The V gene's germline CDR1 is ENHRY and CDR2 SYGVKD. The CDR3 spells CAISDGFEQFF. The CDR3, as DNA: TGTGCCATCAGTGATGGTTTCGAGCAGTTCTTC.

The chain recombines TRBV2 with TRBJ1-6; 8 bases map to TRBD1. The CDR3 has 15 residues. CDR1 and CDR2 (germline): SNHLY, FYNNEI. Unmatched junction bases numbered 7, after V lost 8 bases and J lost 4 bases. DNA of the CDR3: TGTGCCAGCGTTGCAGGGGGCGTTTATAATTCACCCCTCCACTTT. Amino acid sequence: CASVAGGVYNSPLHF.

This clonotype was counted between two and nine times. This chain connects TRBV7-2 to TRBJ1-2; 12 bases map to TRBD1. The CDR3 is 15 residues long. Unmatched junction bases numbered 8, after V lost 4 bases and J lost 8 bases. The germline CDR1 and CDR2 sequences are SGHTA and FQGNSA. CDR3 sequence reads: CASSSGTGGAGGYTF. The DNA of the CDR3 is TGTGCCAGCAGCTCCGGGACAGGGGGCGCAGGGGGCTACACCTTC.

The sample holds many counts of this clonotype. The chain carries TRBV10-3 and TRBJ1-5; 10 bases agree with TRBD1. Germline V gives CDR1 ENHRY, CDR2 SYGVKD. The CDR3 covers 15 residues. The V and J ends lost 11 bases and 3 bases, in that order; junction bases with no gene match: 10. CDR3 in amino acids: CAAKAGTGDNQPQHF. CDR3 nucleotides: TGTGCCGCTAAGGCCGGGACAGGGGACAATCAGCCCCAGCATTTT.

The chain uses TRBV6-1 and TRBJ2-7, with 8 nucleotides matching TRBD2. In germline, CDR1 is MNHNS, CDR2 SASEGT. The V gene end was trimmed by 6 bases and the J gene end by 4 bases; junction bases not matched to a gene: 11. There are 15 residues in the CDR3. For the CDR3, the DNA is TGTGCCAGCAGGGGGGCTGGGACTAGTTATTACGAGCAGTACTTC. The encoded protein is CASRGAGTSYYEQYF.

This clonotype was detected many times. The chain couples TRBV11-2 to TRBJ1-2; D is uncertain. The CDR3 contains 12 residues. Germline V gives CDR1 SGHAT, CDR2 FQNNGV. V was trimmed by 1 base and J by 4 bases, leaving 4 bases between them. In DNA, the CDR3 is TGTGCCAGCAGCTTAGGGTCCTATGGCTACACCTTC. As protein: CASSLGSYGYTF.

This clonotype turned up a few times. The chain links TRBV9 to TRBJ1-1, with D perhaps matching TRBD1 (6 bases). The CDR3 loop spans 16 amino acids. Between the trimmed V and J ends, which lost 4 bases and 1 base, there was a span of 17 bases. Germline V gene data show CDR1 as SGDLS and CDR2 as YYNGEE. As DNA, the CDR3 is TGTGCCAGCAGCCCACAGGGACACCAAGCGAACACTGAAGCTTTCTTT. Residues: CASSPQGHQANTEAFF.

This rearrangement joins TRBV4-1 to TRBJ1-2; 8 bases agree with TRBD1. Germline CDR1 reads MGHRA; CDR2 reads YSYEKL. The CDR3 contains 16 residues. J lost 3 bases, V lost 3 bases, and 9 bases had no gene match. The CDR3 sequence is CASSQGGQGDYYGYTF. The CDR3 DNA sequence: TGCGCCAGCAGCCAGGGAGGACAGGGAGACTACTATGGCTACACCTTC.

This clonotype was counted a few times. This sequence joins TRBV9 and TRBJ1-2; D is perhaps TRBD1 (6 bases). Looked up from germline, CDR1 is SGDLS and CDR2 is YYNGEE. Trimming cost V 6 bases and J 8 bases, with 17 bases left between them. The length of the CDR3 is 13 residues. CDR3 DNA sequence: TGTGCCAGCATTTCCGACACCGGGGGCGGCTACACCTTC. It specifies CASISDTGGGYTF.

This clonotype came up many times. The V and J genes are TRBV7-2 and TRBJ2-5; 8 bases align to TRBD2. V shed 3 bases and J 2 bases; nucleotides not matched to a gene: 8. The CDR3 loop spans 16 amino acids. Germline CDR1 reads SGHTA; CDR2 reads FQGNSA. The DNA for the CDR3 is TGTGCCAGCAGCTTGTTTGCGGGGGGATTACAAGAGACCCAGTACTTC. It yields the protein CASSLFAGGLQETQYF.

This clonotype was counted at least ten times. V and J are TRBV20-1 and TRBJ2-3; D may match TRBD1 or TRBD2 (5 bases each). CDR1 is DFQATT and CDR2 is SNEGSKA in the germline V gene (reference sequence). The CDR3 loop spans 11 amino acids. The V gene lost 8 bases and the J gene lost 8 bases, with 14 bases spanning the gap. The CDR3 sequence is CSPRGPLTQYF. The CDR3 nucleotides read TGCAGTCCACGGGGCCCCCTTACGCAGTATTTT.

In its sample, this clonotype was seen many times. V usage is TRBV7-9 and J usage is TRBJ1-5; maybe TRBD1 (5 bases). The germline V gene has CDR1 SEHNR and CDR2 FQNEAQ (reference sequence). V lost 11 bases and J 5 bases, leaving 19 bases between the germline ends. This CDR3 has 14 residues. CDR3 amino acids: CAAASVQEYQPQHF. CDR3 DNA: TGTGCCGCCGCGTCGGTACAGGAGTATCAGCCCCAGCATTTT.

In this sample, this clonotype turned up many times. The CDR3 coding sequence is TGTGCCAGCAGCTTAGTCGCGGGCTCTGGGGCCAACGTCCTGACTTTC. Its protein product is CASSLVAGSGANVLTF. The V gene is TRBV11-2, the J gene TRBJ2-6; weak D call: TRBD2 (5 bases). CDR1 SGHAT and CDR2 FQNNGV come from the germline V gene. Trimming stripped 1 base from V and 0 bases from J, with 7 bases between. The CDR3 runs 16 residues.